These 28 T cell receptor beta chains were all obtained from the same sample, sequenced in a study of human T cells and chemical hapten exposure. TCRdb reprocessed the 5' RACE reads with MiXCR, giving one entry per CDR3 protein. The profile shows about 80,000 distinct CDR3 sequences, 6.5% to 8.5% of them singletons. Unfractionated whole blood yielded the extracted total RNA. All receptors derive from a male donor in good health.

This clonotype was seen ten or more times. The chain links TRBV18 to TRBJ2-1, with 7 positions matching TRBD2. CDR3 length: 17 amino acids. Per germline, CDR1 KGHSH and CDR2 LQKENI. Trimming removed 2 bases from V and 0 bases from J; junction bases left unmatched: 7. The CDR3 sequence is CASSPGASGSSYNEQFF. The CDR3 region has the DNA TGTGCCAGCTCACCAGGGGCTAGCGGAAGCTCCTACAATGAGCAGTTCTTC.

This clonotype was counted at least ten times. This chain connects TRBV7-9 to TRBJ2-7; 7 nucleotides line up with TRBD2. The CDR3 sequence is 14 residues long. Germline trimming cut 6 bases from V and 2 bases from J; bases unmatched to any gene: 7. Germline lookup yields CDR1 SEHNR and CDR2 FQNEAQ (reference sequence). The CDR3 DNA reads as TGTGCCAGCAGGTCGACTAGCCTGACCTACGAGCAGTACTTC. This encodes CASRSTSLTYEQYF.

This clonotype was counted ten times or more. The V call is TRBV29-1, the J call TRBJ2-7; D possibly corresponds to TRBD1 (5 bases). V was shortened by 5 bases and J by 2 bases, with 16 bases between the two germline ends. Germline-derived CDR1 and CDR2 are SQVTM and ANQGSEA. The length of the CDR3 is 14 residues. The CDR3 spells CSVLGEGAAYEQYF. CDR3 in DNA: TGCAGCGTTTTAGGAGAAGGGGCGGCCTACGAGCAGTACTTC.

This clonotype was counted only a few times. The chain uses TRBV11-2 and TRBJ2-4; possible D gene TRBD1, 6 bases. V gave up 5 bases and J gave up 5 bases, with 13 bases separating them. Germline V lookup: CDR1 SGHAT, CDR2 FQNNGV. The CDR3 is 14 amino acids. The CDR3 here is CASSNNWTENIQYF. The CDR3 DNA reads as TGTGCCAGCAGCAACAATTGGACAGAAAACATTCAGTACTTC.

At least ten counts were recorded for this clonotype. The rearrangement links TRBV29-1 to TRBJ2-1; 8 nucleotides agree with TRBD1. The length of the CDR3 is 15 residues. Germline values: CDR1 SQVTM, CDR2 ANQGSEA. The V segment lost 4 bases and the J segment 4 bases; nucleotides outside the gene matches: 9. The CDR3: CSVAGMQGAYNEQFF. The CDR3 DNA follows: TGCAGCGTTGCTGGGATGCAGGGGGCGTACAATGAGCAGTTCTTC.

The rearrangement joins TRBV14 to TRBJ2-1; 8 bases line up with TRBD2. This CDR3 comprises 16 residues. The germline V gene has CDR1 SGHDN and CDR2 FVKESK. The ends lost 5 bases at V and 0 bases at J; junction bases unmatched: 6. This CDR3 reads CASSMKRGSSYNEQFF. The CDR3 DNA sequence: TGTGCCAGCAGCATGAAGCGGGGGAGCTCCTACAATGAGCAGTTCTTC.

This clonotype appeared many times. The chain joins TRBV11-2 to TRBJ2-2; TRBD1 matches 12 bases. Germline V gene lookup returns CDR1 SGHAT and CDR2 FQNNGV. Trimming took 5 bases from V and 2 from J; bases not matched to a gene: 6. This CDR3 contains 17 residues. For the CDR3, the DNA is TGTGCCAGCAGCCCGGGACAGGGGGCAATCAACACCGGGGAGCTGTTTTTT. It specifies CASSPGQGAINTGELFF.

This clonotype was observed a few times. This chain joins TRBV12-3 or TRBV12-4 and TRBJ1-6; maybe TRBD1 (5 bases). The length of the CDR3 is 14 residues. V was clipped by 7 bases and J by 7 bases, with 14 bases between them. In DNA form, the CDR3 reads TGTGCCAGCACCCAGGGACGGAACAATTCACCCCTCCACTTT. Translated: CASTQGRNNSPLHF.

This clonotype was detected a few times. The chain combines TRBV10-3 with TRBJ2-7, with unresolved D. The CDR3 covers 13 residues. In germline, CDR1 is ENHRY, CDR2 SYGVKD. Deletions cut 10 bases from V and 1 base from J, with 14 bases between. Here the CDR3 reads CATQEGASYEQYF. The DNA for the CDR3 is TGTGCCACGCAGGAAGGAGCATCCTACGAGCAGTACTTC.

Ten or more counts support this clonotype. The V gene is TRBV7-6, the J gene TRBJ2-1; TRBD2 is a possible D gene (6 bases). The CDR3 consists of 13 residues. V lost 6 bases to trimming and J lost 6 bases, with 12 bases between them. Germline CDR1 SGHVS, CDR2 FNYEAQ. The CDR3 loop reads CASSARLVNEQFF. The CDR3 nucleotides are TGTGCCAGCAGTGCAAGACTAGTCAATGAGCAGTTCTTC.

In nucleotides, the CDR3 is TGTGCCTCGAAAGCGGGAGGGGCGGAACAGTACTTC. Translating gives CASKAGGAEQYF. This sequence joins TRBV30 and TRBJ2-7, with 10 bases that match TRBD2. Germline CDR1 reads GTSNPN; CDR2 reads SVGIG (reference sequence). J lost 10 bases, V lost 7 bases, and 10 bases had no gene match. The CDR3 sequence is 12 residues long.

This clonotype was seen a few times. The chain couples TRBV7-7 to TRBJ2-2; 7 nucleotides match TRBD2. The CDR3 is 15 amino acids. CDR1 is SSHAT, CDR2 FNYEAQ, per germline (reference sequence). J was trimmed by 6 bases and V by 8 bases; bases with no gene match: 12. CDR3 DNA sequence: TGTGCCAGCGGCTGGGGAGGGGAGGACCCCGGGGAGCTGTTTTTT. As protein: CASGWGGEDPGELFF.

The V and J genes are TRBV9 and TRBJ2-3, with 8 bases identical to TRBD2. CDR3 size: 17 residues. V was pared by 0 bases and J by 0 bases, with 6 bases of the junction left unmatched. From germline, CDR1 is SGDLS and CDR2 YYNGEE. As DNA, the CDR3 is TGTGCCAGCAGCGTAGAGGATAGCGGGGCGAGCACAGATACGCAGTATTTT. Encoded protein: CASSVEDSGASTDTQYF.

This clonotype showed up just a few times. CDR3 sequence: CASSFPRQVPTEAFF. The CDR3 coding sequence is TGTGCCAGCAGTTTCCCCCGACAGGTCCCCACTGAAGCTTTCTTT. The rearrangement joins TRBV12-3 or TRBV12-4 to TRBJ1-1, with D perhaps TRBD1 (6 bases). The CDR3 extends over 15 amino acids. V lost 3 bases to trimming and J lost 4 bases, with 15 bases between them.

DNA of the CDR3: TGCAGCGTCTCGACCTCCACCCGCACAGATACGCAGTATTTT. Its translation is CSVSTSTRTDTQYF. The chain has TRBV29-1 and TRBJ2-3; D unresolved. This CDR3 has 14 residues. Germline-derived CDR1 and CDR2 are SQVTM and ANQGSEA. Trimming stripped 6 bases from V and 1 base from J, with 14 bases between.

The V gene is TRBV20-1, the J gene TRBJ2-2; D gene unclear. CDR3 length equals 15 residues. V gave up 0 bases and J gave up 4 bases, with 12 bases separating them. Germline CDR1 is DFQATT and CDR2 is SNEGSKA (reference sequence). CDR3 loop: CSARDRVGFTGELFF. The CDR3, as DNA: TGCAGTGCTAGAGACCGAGTGGGGTTCACCGGGGAGCTGTTTTTT.

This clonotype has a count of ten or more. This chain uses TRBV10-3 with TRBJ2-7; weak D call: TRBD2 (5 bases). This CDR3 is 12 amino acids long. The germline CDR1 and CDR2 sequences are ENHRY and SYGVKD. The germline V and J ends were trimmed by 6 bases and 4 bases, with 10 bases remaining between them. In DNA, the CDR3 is TGTGCCATCAGGACGAGCGGATACGAGCAGTACTTC. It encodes CAIRTSGYEQYF.

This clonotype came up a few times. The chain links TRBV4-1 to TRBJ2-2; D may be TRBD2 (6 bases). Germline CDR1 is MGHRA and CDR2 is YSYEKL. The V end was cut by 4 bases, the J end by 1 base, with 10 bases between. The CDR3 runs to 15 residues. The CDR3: CASSPGLQNTGELFF. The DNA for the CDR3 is TGCGCCAGCAGCCCGGGACTCCAGAACACCGGGGAGCTGTTTTTT.

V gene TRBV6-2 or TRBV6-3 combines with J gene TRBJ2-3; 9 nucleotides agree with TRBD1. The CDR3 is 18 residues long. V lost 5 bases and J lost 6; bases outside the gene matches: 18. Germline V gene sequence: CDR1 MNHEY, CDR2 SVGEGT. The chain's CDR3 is CASSADRDRVRSVDTQYF. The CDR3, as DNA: TGTGCCAGCAGTGCAGACCGGGACAGGGTCAGGAGTGTTGATACGCAGTATTTT.

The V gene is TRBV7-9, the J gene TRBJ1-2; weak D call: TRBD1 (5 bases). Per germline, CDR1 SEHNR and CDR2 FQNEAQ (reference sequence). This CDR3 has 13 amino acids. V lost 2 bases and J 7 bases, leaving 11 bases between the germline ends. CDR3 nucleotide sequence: TGTGCCAGCAGCTTATTCCGGGGGAGTGGCTACACCTTC. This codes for CASSLFRGSGYTF.

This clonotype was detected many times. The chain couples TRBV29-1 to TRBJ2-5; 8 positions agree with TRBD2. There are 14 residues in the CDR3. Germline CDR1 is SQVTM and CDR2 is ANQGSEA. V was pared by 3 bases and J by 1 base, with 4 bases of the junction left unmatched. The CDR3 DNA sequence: TGCAGCGTTGAGGAGGGACTAGTCCAAGAGACCCAGTACTTC. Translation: CSVEEGLVQETQYF.

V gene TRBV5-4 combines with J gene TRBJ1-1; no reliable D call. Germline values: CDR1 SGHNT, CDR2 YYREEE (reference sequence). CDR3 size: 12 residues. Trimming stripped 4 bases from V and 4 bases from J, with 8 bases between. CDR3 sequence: CASSPWGTEAFF. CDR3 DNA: TGTGCCAGCAGCCCCTGGGGCACTGAAGCTTTCTTT.

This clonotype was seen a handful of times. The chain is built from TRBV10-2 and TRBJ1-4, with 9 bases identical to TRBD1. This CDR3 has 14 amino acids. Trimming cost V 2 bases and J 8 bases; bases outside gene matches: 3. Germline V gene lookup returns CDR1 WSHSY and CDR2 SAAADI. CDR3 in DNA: TGCGCCAGCAGTGAGCCCGGACAGGGGGAAAAACTGTTTTTT. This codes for CASSEPGQGEKLFF.

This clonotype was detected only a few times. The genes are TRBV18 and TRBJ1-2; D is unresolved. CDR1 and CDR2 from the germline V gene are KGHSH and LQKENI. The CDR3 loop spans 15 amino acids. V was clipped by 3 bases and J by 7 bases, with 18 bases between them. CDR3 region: CASSPTPSSSSGYTF. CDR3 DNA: TGTGCCAGCTCACCCACACCATCGAGTTCCTCTGGCTACACCTTC.

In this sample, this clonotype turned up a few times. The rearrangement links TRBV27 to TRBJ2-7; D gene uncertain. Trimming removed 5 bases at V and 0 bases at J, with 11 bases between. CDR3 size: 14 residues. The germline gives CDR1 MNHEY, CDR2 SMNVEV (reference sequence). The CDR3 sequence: CASSPYKYSYEQYF. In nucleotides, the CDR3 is TGTGCCAGCAGTCCGTACAAGTACTCCTACGAGCAGTACTTC.

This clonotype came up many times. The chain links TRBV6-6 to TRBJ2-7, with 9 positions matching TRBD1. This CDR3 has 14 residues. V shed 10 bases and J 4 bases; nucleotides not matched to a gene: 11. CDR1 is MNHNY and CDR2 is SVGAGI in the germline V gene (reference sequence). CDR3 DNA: TGTGCCACCCGGTCGGGACAGGGTTGGTACGAGCAGTACTTC. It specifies CATRSGQGWYEQYF.

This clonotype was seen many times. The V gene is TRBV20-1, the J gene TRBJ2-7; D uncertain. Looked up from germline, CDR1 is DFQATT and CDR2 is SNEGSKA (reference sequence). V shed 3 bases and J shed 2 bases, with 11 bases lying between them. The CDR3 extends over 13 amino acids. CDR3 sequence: CSARDGPPYEQYF. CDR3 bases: TGCAGTGCTAGGGACGGCCCACCCTACGAGCAGTACTTC.

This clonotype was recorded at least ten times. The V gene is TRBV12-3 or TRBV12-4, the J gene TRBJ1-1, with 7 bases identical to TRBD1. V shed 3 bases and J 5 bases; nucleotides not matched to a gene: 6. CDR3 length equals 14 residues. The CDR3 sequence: CASSLKGAGTEAFF. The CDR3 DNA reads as TGTGCCAGCAGTTTGAAGGGGGCTGGGACTGAAGCTTTCTTT.